A selection of T cell receptor beta chains follows, all from one sample in a study of T cell clonotyping in hematopoietic cell transplantation. Libraries were prepared by immunoSEQ multiplex PCR; TCRdb keeps only in-frame clonotypes and omits some of them. In the table there are about 9,000 clones, about nine tenths of which are singletons. The sample consisted of PBMCs, taken 180 days after allogeneic stem cell transplant. Every receptor here comes from a human patient who had an allogeneic stem cell transplant, so the T cells may come from the graft donor. The donor label of this sample is uncertain. Some clones in this sample may be carry-over from other donors' samples. Each CDR3 is given with its conserved first and last residue. The D gene is left open where the match is weak. Rows give clone size only sometimes, using once, few, many, or a class for an expanded clone.

CASSPHTGVDTEAFF | TGTGCCAGCAGTCCCCACACAGGGGTTGACACTGAAGCTTTCTTT | TRBV27 | - | TRBD1 | TRBJ1-1
CAWSGLAGGGETQYF | TGTGCCTGGAGTGGACTAGCGGGGGGTGGAGAGACCCAGTACTTC | TRBV30 | - | TRBD2 | TRBJ2-5
CASRARNTGELFF | TGTGCCAGCAGAGCCCGGAACACCGGGGAGCTGTTTTTT | TRBV2 | once | - | TRBJ2-2
CASSPLGGATNEKLFF | TGTGCCAGCAGCCCCCTCGGGGGAGCAACTAATGAAAAACTGTTTTTT | TRBV14 | - | - | TRBJ1-4
CASSATPRPDTQYF | TGTGCCAGCAGCGCGACGCCTCGTCCCGATACGCAGTATTTT | TRBV9 | - | - | TRBJ2-3
CASSLDNTGELFF | TGTGCCAGCAGTTTAGACAACACCGGGGAGCTGTTTTTT | TRBV27 | - | - | TRBJ2-2
CASKGTTNEKLFF | TGTGCCAGCAAGGGGACAACTAATGAAAAACTGTTTTTT | TRBV6-6 | - | - | TRBJ1-4
CASSRTQGADEQYF | TGTGCCAGCAGCCGGACCCAGGGAGCGGACGAGCAGTACTTC | TRBV7-8 | - | - | TRBJ2-7
CASSLPGSGTEQFF | TGCGCCAGCAGCCTACCGGGGTCTGGAACTGAGCAGTTCTTC | TRBV5-1 | - | - | TRBJ2-1
CASSLSGTANYGYTF | TGTGCCAGCAGCTTATCCGGGACAGCTAACTATGGCTACACCTTC | TRBV7-8 | - | TRBD1 | TRBJ1-2
CASSHPGGIYEQYF | TGTGCCAGCAGCCACCCGGGGGGAATCTACGAGCAGTACTTC | TRBV14 | - | TRBD2 | TRBJ2-7
CASSLGGQNYGYTF | TGTGCCAGCAGCTTGGGGGGGCAGAACTATGGCTACACCTTC | TRBV7-2 | - | - | TRBJ1-2
CASSFTVNTEAFF | TGTGCCAGCAGCTTTACGGTGAACACTGAAGCTTTCTTT | TRBV7-9 | - | - | TRBJ1-1
CASSLERGENYGYTF | TGTGCCAGCAGCTTAGAACGAGGGGAAAACTATGGCTACACCTTC | TRBV7-9 | - | - | TRBJ1-2
CASSVHEGPFSEQYF | TGTGCCAGCAGCGTCCACGAGGGGCCCTTCTCCGAGCAGTACTTC | TRBV9 | - | - | TRBJ2-7
CASSQEVVGLEPGELFF | TGTGCCAGCAGCCAAGAAGTGGTGGGACTAGAGCCCGGGGAGCTGTTTTTT | TRBV4-2 | - | TRBD2 | TRBJ2-2
CASTVKRRNTEAFF | TGTGCCAGCACTGTTAAGCGGAGAAACACTGAAGCTTTCTTT | TRBV13 | - | - | TRBJ1-1
CATQASGLLDTGELFF | TGTGCCACACAGGCTAGCGGGCTTTTGGACACCGGGGAGCTGTTTTTT | TRBV15 | - | TRBD2 | TRBJ2-2
CATQREASLYNEQFF | TGCGCCACCCAGCGGGAGGCATCGCTATACAATGAGCAGTTCTTC | TRBV4-1 | - | TRBD2 | TRBJ2-1
CASSLNRVEQYF | TGTGCCAGCAGTTTAAACAGGGTCGAGCAGTACTTC | TRBV28 | - | - | TRBJ2-7
CASRTASGGVDNEQFF | TGTGCCAGCAGGACGGCTAGCGGGGGCGTCGACAATGAGCAGTTCTTC | TRBV7-3 | - | TRBD2 | TRBJ2-1
CAWNRPPGVYGYTF | TGTGCCTGGAACAGACCCCCCGGAGTCTATGGCTACACCTTC | TRBV30 | - | - | TRBJ1-2
CASSPVVSGTGNYEQYF | TGCGCCAGCAGCCCCGTAGTATCTGGGACAGGGAACTACGAGCAGTACTTC | TRBV5-1 | - | TRBD1 | TRBJ2-7
CASSYSQGSTEAFF | TGTGCCAGCAGTTACTCGCAAGGGAGCACTGAAGCTTTCTTT | TRBV6-6 | - | - | TRBJ1-1
CASSSLDQGSHEQYF | TGTGCCAGCAGTTCCTTGGATCAGGGGTCCCACGAGCAGTACTTC | TRBV28 | - | - | TRBJ2-7
CASSLDLPSYNEQFF | TGCGCCAGCAGCCTAGACCTGCCCTCCTACAATGAGCAGTTCTTC | TRBV5-1 | - | - | TRBJ2-1
CATSKRASWQDNQPQHF | TGTGCCACCAGCAAAAGGGCCTCATGGCAGGACAATCAGCCCCAGCATTTT | TRBV15 | - | - | TRBJ1-5
CSAPSGLSF | TGCAGTGCTCCCTCCGGTCTTTCCTTC | TRBV20-1 | - | - | TRBJ1-2
CASSRITAGINTEAFF | TGTGCCAGCAGCCGGATAACGGCAGGGATTAACACTGAAGCTTTCTTT | TRBV7-8 | - | - | TRBJ1-1
CASARAPGEDQYF | TGCGCCAGCGCCCGGGCCCCGGGGGAGGACCAGTACTTC | TRBV5-1 | - | - | TRBJ2-5
CASSLWTSGVTGELFF | TGTGCCAGCAGTTTATGGACTAGCGGGGTAACCGGGGAGCTGTTTTTT | TRBV28 | once | TRBD2 | TRBJ2-2
CASSIQGATSQPQHF | TGTGCCAGTAGCATACAGGGGGCGACTAGTCAGCCCCAGCATTTT | TRBV19 | - | TRBD1 | TRBJ1-5
CASSLQGGNQPQHF | TGTGCCAGCAGCCTACAGGGCGGCAATCAGCCCCAGCATTTT | TRBV28 | - | - | TRBJ1-5
CAWTGMNTEAFF | TGTGCCTGGACGGGTATGAACACTGAAGCTTTCTTT | TRBV30 | - | - | TRBJ1-1
CASSLTGELFF | TGTGCCAGCAGCTTAACCGGGGAGCTGTTTTTT | TRBV7-6 | - | - | TRBJ2-2
CASSQGRGGNTEAFF | TGCGCCAGCAGCCAAGGAAGAGGGGGGAACACTGAAGCTTTCTTT | TRBV4-1 | - | - | TRBJ1-1
CASSMRGNKNIQYF | TGTGCCAGTAGTATGAGAGGGAACAAAAACATTCAGTACTTC | TRBV19 | - | - | TRBJ2-4
CASSGSTGAPYEQYF | TGTGCCAGCAGCGGCTCAACAGGGGCCCCCTACGAGCAGTACTTC | TRBV27 | - | TRBD1 | TRBJ2-7
CASSPQYRTAYGYTF | TGTGCCAGCAGCCCCCAGTACCGGACAGCCTATGGCTACACCTTC | TRBV7-2 | once | - | TRBJ1-2
CASSLGNRVPTEAFF | TGCGCCAGCAGCTTGGGGAACAGGGTCCCCACTGAAGCTTTCTTT | TRBV5-1 | - | - | TRBJ1-1
CASSLVQQVAAYEQYF | TGTGCCAGCAGCTTAGTCCAACAGGTCGCCGCCTACGAGCAGTACTTC | TRBV11-2 | - | - | TRBJ2-7
CASSKSQGANYGYTF | TGTGCCAGCAGCAAAAGTCAGGGGGCTAACTATGGCTACACCTTC | TRBV21-1 | few | - | TRBJ1-2
CASSGRDRGKETQYF | TGTGCCAGCAGCGGCCGGGACAGGGGGAAAGAGACCCAGTACTTC | TRBV7-6 | - | TRBD1 | TRBJ2-5
CASSLGASGGHYEQYF | TGTGCCAGCAGCTTAGGGGCTAGCGGGGGGCACTACGAGCAGTACTTC | TRBV7-6 | few | TRBD2 | TRBJ2-7
CASSQEKGVPSYGYTF | TGCGCCAGCAGCCAAGAAAAAGGGGTCCCCAGCTATGGCTACACCTTC | TRBV4-3 | large | - | TRBJ1-2
CASSGRNTEAFF | TGTGCCAGCTCAGGCAGGAACACTGAAGCTTTCTTT | TRBV2 | - | - | TRBJ1-1
CASSQGWAQETQYF | TGCGCCAGCAGCCAAGGGTGGGCCCAAGAGACCCAGTACTTC | TRBV4-1 | - | - | TRBJ2-5
CASSPGTEETQYF | TGTGCCAGCAGCCCAGGGACAGAAGAGACCCAGTACTTC | TRBV7-9 | - | TRBD1 | TRBJ2-5
CASSAGAYSNQPQHF | TGTGCCAGCTCGGCAGGGGCTTATAGCAATCAGCCCCAGCATTTT | TRBV6-5 | - | - | TRBJ1-5
CASSLVRSNPLSTDTQYF | TGTGCCAGCAGCTTGGTCAGGTCAAACCCGCTTAGCACAGATACGCAGTATTTT | TRBV5-6 | - | - | TRBJ2-3
CASSLGGQGEKLFF | TGTGCCAGCAGTCTGGGGGGACAGGGAGAAAAACTGTTTTTT | TRBV28 | - | TRBD1 | TRBJ1-4